The source of this T cell receptor beta chain is a study of regulatory T cells in long-lasting Graves disease. For the study at large: Graves' patients, newly diagnosed, had taken antithyroid drugs under 3 months. The study, taken as a whole, reports: Persistent Graves' patients showed reduced TCR diversity versus newly diagnosed patients.

Trimming took off 5 bases at V and 3 bases at J, with 15 bases between the two ends. The CDR3 has 15 residues. CDR1 and CDR2 from the germline V gene are SEHNR and FQNEAQ (reference sequence). Sequencing libraries for TCR beta were prepared with iRepertoire HTBI primers and Arm-PCR of CDR3 regions. In TCRdb, the multiplex PCR reads were re-called with MiXCR into one record per CDR3 protein. The data hold some 450,000 distinct CDR3 sequences, with about a sixth observed a single time. Stated time point: newly diagnosed GD, antithyroid drugs for less than 3 months. The TCR library was prepared using RNA isolated from PBMCs. EDTA tubes received approximately 10 milliliters of drawn peripheral blood. This clonotype was counted many times. Its antigen is not known. These data were also reused for a study on T cells in Graves' hyperthyroidism and ophthalmopathy. That work adds: The authors' 13 V-J model separated ophthalmopathy from stable hyperthyroidism.

This clonotype originated in a woman in her twenties or thirties with Graves disease. The specimen was peripheral blood mononuclear cells (PBMCs), collected at new diagnosis, from a patient treated with antithyroid drugs. This rearrangement joins TRBV7-9 to TRBJ2-3; D call uncertain. Here the CDR3 reads CASSGLPSGTDTQYF. CDR3 bases: TGTGCCAGCAGCGGCCTCCCATCTGGGACAGATACGCAGTATTTT. Together with reference TRBV7-9 and TRBJ2-3, the CDR3 gives the full variable domain: DTGVSQNPRHKITKRGQNVTFRCDPISEHNRLYWYRQTLGQGPEFLTYFQNEAQLEKSRLLSDRFSAERPKGSFSTLEIQRTEQGDSAMYLCASSGLPSGTDTQYFGPGTRLTVL.